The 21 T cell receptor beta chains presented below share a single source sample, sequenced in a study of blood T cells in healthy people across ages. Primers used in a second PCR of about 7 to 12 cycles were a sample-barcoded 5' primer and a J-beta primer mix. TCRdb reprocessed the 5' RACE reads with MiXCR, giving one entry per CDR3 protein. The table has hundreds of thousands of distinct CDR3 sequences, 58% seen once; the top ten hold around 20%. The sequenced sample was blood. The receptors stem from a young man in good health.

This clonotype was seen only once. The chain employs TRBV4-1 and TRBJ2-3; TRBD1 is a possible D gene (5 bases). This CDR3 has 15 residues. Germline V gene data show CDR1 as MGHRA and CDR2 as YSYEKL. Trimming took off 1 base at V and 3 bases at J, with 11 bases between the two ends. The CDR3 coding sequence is TGCGCCAGCAGCCAAGCCAGGGTCTTTACAGATACGCAGTATTTT. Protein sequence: CASSQARVFTDTQYF.

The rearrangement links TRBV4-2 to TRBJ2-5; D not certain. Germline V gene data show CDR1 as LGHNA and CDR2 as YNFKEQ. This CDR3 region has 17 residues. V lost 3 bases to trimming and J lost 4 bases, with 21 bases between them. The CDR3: CASSHFDRGSALETQYF. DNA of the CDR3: TGTGCCAGCAGCCATTTTGACCGTGGATCCGCCCTAGAGACCCAGTACTTC.

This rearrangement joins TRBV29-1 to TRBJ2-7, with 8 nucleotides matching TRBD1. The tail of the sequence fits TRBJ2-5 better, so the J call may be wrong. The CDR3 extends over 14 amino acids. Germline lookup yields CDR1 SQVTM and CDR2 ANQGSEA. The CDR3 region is CSARERQGAQTQYF. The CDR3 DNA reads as TGCAGCGCCAGGGAACGTCAGGGGGCACAGACCCAGTACTTC.

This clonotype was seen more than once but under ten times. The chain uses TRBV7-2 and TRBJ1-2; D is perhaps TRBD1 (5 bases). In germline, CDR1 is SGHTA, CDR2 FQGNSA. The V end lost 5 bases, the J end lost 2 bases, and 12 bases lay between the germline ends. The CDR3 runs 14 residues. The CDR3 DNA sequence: TGTGCCAGCAGCAGGACACAGCTCAACTATGGCTACACCTTC. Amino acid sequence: CASSRTQLNYGYTF.

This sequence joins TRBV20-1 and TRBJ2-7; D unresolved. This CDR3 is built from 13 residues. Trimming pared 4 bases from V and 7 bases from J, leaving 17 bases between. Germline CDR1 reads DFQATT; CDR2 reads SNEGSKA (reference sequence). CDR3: CSAKTRARREQYF. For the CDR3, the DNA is TGCAGTGCTAAAACCCGAGCTAGACGAGAGCAGTACTTC.

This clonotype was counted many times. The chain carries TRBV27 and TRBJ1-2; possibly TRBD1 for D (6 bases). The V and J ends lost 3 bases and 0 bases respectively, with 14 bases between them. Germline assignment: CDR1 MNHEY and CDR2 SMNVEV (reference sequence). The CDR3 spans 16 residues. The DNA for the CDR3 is TGTGCCAGCAGTTTGGGGGGGCACAATTCTAACTATGGCTACACCTTC. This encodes CASSLGGHNSNYGYTF.

DNA of the CDR3: TGTGCCAGCAGCTTAGTTCTAGCGGGAGGGCCTTACGAGCAGTACTTC. Amino acids: CASSLVLAGGPYEQYF. V is TRBV7-2 and J is TRBJ2-7, with 12 bases matching TRBD2. Germline V CDR1 and CDR2: SGHTA, FQGNSA. The CDR3 covers 16 residues. Losses at the gene ends were 1 base for V and 4 bases for J; bases not matched to a gene: 5.

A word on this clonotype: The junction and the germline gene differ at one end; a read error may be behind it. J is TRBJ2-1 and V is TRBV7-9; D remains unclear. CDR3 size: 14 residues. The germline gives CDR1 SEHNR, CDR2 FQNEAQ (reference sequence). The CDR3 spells CAGSLAKQYNEQFF. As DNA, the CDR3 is TGTGCCGGCAGCTTAGCAAAGCAGTACAATGAGCAGTTCTTC.

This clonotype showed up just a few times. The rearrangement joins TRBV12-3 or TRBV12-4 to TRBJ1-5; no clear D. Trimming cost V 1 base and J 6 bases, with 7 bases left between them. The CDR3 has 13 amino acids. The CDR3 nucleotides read TGTGCCAGCAGTTTAGGTACCAGTCAGCCCCAGCATTTT. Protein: CASSLGTSQPQHF.

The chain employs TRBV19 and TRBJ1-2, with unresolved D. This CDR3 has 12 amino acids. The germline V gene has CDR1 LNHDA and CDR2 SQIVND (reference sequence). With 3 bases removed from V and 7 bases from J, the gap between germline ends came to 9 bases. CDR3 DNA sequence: TGTGCCAGTAGTATCGGCCCACTTGGCTACACCTTC. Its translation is CASSIGPLGYTF.

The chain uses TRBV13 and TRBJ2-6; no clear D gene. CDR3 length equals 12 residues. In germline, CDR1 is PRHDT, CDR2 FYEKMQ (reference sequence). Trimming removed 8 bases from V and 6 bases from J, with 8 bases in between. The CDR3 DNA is TGTGCCAGCGAGTCGGTGGCCAACGTCCTGACTTTC. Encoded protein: CASESVANVLTF.

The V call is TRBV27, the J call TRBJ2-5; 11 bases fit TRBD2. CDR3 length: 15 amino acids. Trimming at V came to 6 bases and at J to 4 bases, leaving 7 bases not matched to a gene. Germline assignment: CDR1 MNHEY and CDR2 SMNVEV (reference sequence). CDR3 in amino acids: CASRFSGGATETQYF. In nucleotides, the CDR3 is TGTGCCAGCAGGTTTAGCGGGGGGGCGACAGAGACCCAGTACTTC.

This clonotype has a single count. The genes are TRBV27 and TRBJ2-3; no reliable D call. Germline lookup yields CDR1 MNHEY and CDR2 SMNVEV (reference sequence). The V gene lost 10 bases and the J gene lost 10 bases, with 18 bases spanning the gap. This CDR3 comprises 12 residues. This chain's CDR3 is CATKFGRYAQYF. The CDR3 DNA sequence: TGTGCCACCAAATTTGGGCGATACGCGCAGTATTTT.

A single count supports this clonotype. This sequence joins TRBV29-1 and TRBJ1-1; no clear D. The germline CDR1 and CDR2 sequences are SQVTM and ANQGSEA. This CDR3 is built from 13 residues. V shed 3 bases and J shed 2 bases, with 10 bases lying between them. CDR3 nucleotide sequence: TGCAGCGTTGATAGGATCTTAAACACTGAAGCTTTCTTT. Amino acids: CSVDRILNTEAFF.

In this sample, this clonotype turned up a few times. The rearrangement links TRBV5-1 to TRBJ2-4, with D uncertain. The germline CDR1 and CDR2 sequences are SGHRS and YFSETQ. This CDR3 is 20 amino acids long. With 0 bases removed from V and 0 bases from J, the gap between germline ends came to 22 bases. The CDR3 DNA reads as TGCGCCAGCAGCTTGGAGGTGTCGGCAGACACTCATCTAGCCAAAAACATTCAGTACTTC. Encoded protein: CASSLEVSADTHLAKNIQYF.

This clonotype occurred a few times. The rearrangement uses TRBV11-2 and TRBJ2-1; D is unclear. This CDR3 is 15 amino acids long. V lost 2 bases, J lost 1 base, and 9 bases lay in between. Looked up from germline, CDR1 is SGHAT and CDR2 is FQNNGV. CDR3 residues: CASSLNPISYNEQFF. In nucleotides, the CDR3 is TGTGCCAGCAGCTTAAACCCAATTTCCTACAATGAGCAGTTCTTC.

The CDR3 loop is CSASGAMSYNEQFF. As DNA, the CDR3 is TGCAGTGCTAGCGGGGCCATGTCCTACAATGAGCAGTTCTTC. This chain links TRBV20-1 with TRBJ2-1, with D perhaps given as TRBD1 or TRBD2 (5 bases each). Trimming removed 3 bases from V and 1 base from J, with 10 bases in between. This CDR3 has 14 residues. Germline assignment: CDR1 DFQATT and CDR2 SNEGSKA (reference sequence).

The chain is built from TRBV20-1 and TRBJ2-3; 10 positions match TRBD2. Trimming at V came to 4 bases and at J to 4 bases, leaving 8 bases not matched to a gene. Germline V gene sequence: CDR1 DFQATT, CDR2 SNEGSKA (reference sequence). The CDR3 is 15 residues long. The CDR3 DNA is TGCAGTGCTACTTCTACTAGCGGGAATCCAGATACGCAGTATTTT. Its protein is CSATSTSGNPDTQYF.

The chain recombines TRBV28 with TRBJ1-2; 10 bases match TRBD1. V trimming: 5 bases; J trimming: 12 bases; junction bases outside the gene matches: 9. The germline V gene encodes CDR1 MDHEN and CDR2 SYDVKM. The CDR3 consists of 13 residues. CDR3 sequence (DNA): TGTGCCAGCAGTAGCCGGGGACAGGGGATCCACACCTTC. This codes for CASSSRGQGIHTF.

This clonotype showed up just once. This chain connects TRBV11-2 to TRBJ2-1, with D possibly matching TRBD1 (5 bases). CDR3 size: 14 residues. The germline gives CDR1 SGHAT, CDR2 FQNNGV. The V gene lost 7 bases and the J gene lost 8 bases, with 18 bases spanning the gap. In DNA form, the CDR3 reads TGTGCCAGCAATCAAGGGGCGAATCGAGATGAGCAGTTCTTC. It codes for CASNQGANRDEQFF.

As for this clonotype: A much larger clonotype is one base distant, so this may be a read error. CDR3 coding DNA: TGTGCCAGCAGCGCACTAGCGGGAGGATCCACAGATACGCGGTATTTT. Protein product: CASSALAGGSTDTRYF. This sequence joins TRBV7-6 and TRBJ2-3; 12 bases agree with TRBD2. Germline CDR1 is SGHVS and CDR2 is FNYEAQ. This CDR3 has 16 amino acids.